This TCR beta chain was sequenced for a study of blood T cell repertoires in COVID-19. Sequencing was performed with immunoSEQ multiplex PCR; in TCRdb, only in-frame clones are kept and a portion is missing. The sample holds 450,000 or so clones, 70% to 90% seen once. It was during active infection that Seattle patients were enrolled and then longitudinally followed. The V end was cut by 4 bases, the J end by 3 bases, with 15 bases between. There are 15 residues in the CDR3. Germline V gives CDR1 LGHDT, CDR2 YNNKEL (reference sequence). This sequence was found in a woman between 35 and 50 years old with COVID-19, enrolled during active disease. Sequencing input: peripheral blood. The genes are TRBV3-1 (or the pseudogene TRBV3-2) and TRBJ1-2, with TRBD1 as a possible D gene (6 bases). CDR3 residues: CASSPSTGQDYGYTF. In DNA, the CDR3 is TGTGCCAGCAGCCCCAGTACGGGACAAGACTATGGCTACACCTTC.